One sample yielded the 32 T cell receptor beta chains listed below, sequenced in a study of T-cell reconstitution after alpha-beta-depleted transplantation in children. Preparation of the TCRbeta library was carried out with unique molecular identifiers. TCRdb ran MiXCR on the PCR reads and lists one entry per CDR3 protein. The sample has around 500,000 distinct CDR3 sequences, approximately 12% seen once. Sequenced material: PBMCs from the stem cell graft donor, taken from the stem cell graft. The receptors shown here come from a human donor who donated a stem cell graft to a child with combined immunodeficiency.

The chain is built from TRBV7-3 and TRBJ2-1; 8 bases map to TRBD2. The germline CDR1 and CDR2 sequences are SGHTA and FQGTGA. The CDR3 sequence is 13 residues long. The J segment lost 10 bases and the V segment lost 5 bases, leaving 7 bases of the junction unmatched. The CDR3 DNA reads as TGTGCCAGCAGCATATCCGGGACTAGGGAGCAGTTCTTC. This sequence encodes CASSISGTREQFF.

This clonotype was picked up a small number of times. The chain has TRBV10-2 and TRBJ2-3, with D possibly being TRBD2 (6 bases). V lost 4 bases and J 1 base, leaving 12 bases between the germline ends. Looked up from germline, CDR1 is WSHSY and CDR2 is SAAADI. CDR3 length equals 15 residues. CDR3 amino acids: CASSGASVRTDTQYF. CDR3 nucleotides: TGCGCCAGCAGTGGGGCTAGCGTCCGCACAGATACGCAGTATTTT.

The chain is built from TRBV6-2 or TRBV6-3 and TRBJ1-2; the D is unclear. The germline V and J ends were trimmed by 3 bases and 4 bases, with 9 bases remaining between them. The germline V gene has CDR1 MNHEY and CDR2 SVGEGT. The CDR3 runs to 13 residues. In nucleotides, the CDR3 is TGTGCCAGCAGTTATGGGATGGTCTATGGCTACACCTTC. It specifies CASSYGMVYGYTF.

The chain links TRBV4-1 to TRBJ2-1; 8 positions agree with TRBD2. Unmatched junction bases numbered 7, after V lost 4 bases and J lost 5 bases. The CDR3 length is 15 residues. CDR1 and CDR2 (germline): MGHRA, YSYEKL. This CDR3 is CASSPFGLANNEQFF. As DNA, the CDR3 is TGCGCCAGCAGCCCATTCGGACTAGCCAACAATGAGCAGTTCTTC.

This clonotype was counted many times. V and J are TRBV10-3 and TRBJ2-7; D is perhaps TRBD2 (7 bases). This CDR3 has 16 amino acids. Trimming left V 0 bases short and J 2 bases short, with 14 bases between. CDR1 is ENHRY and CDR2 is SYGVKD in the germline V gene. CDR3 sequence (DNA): TGTGCCATCAGTGAGTCCGAGGGGGGGAGGCCCTACGAGCAGTACTTC. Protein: CAISESEGGRPYEQYF.

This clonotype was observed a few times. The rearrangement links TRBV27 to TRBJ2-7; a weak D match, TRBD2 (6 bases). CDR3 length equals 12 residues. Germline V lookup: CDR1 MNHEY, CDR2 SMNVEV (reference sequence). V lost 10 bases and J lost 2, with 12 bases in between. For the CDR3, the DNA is TGTGCCACCCGCGGAGGGGCCTACGAGCAGTACTTC. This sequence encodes CATRGGAYEQYF.

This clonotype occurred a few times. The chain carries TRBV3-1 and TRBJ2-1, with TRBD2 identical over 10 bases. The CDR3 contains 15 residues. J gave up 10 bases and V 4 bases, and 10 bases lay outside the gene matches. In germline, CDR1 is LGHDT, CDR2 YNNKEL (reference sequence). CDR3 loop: CASSLPSGGLEEQFF. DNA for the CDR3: TGTGCCAGCAGCCTCCCTAGCGGGGGCCTTGAGGAGCAGTTCTTC.

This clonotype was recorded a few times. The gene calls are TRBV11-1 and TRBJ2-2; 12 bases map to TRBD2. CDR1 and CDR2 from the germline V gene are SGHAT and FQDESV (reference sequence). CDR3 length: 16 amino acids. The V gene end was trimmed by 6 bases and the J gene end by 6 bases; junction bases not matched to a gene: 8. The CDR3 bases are TGTGCCAGCAGGGAATTGACTAGCGGGAGTTCCGGGGAGCTGTTTTTT. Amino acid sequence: CASRELTSGSSGELFF.

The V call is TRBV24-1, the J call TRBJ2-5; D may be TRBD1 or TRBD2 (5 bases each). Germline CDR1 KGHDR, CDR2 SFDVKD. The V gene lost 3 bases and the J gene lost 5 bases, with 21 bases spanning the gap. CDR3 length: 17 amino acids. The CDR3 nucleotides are TGTGCCACCAGTGATCCGAGCGGACTCGGGGCCGGGGAGACCCAGTACTTC. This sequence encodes CATSDPSGLGAGETQYF.

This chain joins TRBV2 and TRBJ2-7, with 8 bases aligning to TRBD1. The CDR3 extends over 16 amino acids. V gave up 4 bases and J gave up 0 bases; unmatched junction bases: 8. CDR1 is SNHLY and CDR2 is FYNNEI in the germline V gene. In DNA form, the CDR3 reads TGTGCCAGCAGTGTGGAGGGGACAGGAACCTCCTACGAGCAGTACTTC. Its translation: CASSVEGTGTSYEQYF.

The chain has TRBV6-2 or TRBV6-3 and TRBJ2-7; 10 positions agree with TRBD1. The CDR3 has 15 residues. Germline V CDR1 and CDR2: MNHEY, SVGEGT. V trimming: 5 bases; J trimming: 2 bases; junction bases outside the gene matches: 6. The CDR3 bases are TGTGCCAGCAGTAATCCGGGACAGGGGACCTACGAGCAGTACTTC. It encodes CASSNPGQGTYEQYF.

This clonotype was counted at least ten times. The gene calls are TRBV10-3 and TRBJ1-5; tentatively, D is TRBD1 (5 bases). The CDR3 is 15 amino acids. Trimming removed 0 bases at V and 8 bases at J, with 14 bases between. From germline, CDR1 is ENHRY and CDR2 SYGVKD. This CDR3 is CAISESMGTGEPQHF. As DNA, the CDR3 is TGTGCCATCAGTGAGTCGATGGGGACGGGGGAGCCCCAGCATTTT.

CDR3 residues: CATSDNDRPYEQYF. The DNA of the CDR3 is TGTGCCACCAGTGATAACGACAGGCCCTACGAGCAGTACTTC. This chain connects TRBV24-1 to TRBJ2-7; D is possibly TRBD1 (6 bases). The ends were cut back, 3 bases at V and 2 bases at J, with 10 bases in the middle. Germline assignment: CDR1 KGHDR and CDR2 SFDVKD. The CDR3 loop spans 14 amino acids.

CDR3 sequence: CASSVGRTGEAFF. The CDR3 nucleotides are TGTGCCAGCAGCGTAGGTCGAACAGGCGAAGCTTTCTTT. The chain employs TRBV9 and TRBJ1-1; TRBD1 is a possible D gene (5 bases). From germline, CDR1 is SGDLS and CDR2 YYNGEE. The CDR3 length is 13 residues. The V end was cut by 0 bases, the J end by 8 bases, with 11 bases between.

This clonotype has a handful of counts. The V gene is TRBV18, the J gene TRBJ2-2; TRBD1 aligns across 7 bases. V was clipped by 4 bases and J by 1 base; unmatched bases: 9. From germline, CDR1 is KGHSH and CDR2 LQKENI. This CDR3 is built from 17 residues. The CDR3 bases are TGTGCCAGCTCACTCTATTCCGGGACAGTGAACACCGGGGAGCTGTTTTTT. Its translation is CASSLYSGTVNTGELFF.

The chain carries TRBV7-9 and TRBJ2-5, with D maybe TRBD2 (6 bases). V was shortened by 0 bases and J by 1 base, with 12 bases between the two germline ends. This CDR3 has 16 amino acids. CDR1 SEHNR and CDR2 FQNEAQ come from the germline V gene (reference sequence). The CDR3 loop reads CASSLAGGGFQETQYF. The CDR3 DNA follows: TGTGCCAGCAGCTTAGCTGGGGGAGGTTTCCAAGAGACCCAGTACTTC.

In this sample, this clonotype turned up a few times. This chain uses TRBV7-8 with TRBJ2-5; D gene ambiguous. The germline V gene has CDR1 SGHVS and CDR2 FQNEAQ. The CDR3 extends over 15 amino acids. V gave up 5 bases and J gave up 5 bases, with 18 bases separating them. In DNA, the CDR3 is TGTGCCAGCAGCCAACTTCACATCCTCGGGGAGACCCAGTACTTC. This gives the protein CASSQLHILGETQYF.

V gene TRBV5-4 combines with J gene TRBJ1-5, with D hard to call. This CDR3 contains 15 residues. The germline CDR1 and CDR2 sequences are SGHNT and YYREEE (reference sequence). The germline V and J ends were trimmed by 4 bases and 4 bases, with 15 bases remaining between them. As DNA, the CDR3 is TGTGCCAGCAGCCTGCTCCCGGGTGGAAATCAGCCCCAGCATTTT. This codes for CASSLLPGGNQPQHF.

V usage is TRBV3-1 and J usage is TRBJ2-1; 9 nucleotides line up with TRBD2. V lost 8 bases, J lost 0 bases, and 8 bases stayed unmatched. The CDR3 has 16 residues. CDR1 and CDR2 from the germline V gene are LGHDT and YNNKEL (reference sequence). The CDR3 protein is CASLESSGDSYNEQFF. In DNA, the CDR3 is TGTGCCAGCTTGGAATCTAGCGGGGACTCCTACAATGAGCAGTTCTTC.

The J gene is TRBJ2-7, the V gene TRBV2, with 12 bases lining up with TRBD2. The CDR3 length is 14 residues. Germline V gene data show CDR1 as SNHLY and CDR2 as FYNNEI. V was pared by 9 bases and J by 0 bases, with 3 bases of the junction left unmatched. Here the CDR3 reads CASRLAGVSYEQYF. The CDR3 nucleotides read TGTGCCAGTCGACTAGCGGGAGTCTCCTACGAGCAGTACTTC.

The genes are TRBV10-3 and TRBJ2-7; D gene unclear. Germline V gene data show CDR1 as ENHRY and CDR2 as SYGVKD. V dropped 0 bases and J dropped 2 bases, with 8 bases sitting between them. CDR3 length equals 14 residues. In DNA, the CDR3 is TGTGCCATCAGTGAGTCGCCCACCCCCTACGAGCAGTACTTC. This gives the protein CAISESPTPYEQYF.

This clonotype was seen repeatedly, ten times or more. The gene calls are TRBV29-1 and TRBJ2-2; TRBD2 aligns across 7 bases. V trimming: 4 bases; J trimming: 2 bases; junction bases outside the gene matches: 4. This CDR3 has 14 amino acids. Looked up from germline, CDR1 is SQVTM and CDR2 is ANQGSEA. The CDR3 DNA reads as TGCAGCGTTGGGTGGACTAGTAACACCGGGGAGCTGTTTTTT. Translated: CSVGWTSNTGELFF.

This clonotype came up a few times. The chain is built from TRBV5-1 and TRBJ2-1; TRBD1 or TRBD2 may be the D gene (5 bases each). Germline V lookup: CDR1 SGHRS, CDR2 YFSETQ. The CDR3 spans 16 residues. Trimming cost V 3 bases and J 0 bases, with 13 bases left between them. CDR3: CASSSGGGSSYNEQFF. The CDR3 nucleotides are TGCGCCAGCAGCTCCGGTGGGGGAAGCTCCTACAATGAGCAGTTCTTC.

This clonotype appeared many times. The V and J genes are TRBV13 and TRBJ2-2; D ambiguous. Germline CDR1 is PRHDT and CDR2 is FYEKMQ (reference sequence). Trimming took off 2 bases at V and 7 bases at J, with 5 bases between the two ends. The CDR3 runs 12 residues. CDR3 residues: CASSLRGGELFF. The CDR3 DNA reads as TGTGCCAGCAGCTTAAGAGGCGGGGAGCTGTTTTTT.

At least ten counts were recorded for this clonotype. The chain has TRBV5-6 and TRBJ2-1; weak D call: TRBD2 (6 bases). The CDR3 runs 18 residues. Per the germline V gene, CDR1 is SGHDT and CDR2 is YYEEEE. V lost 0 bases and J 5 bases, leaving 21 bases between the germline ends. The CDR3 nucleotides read TGTGCCAGCAGCTTGGACCGCATTACTAGCTTTCTCGACAATGAGCAGTTCTTC. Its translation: CASSLDRITSFLDNEQFF. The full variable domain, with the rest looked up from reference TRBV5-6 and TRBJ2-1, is DAGVTQSPTHLIKTRGQQVTLRCSPKSGHDTVSWYQQALGQGPQFIFQYYEEEERQRGNFPDRFSGHQFPNYSSELNVNALLLGDSALYLCASSLDRITSFLDNEQFFGPGTRLTVL.

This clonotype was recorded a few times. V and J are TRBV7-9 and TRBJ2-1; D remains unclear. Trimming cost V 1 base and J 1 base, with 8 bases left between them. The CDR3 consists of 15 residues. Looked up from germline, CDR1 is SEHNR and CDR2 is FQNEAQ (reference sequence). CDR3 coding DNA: TGTGCCAGCAGCTTAGTCGGACGATCCTACAATGAGCAGTTCTTC. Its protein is CASSLVGRSYNEQFF. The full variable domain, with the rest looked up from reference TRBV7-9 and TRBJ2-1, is DTGVSQNPRHKITKRGQNVTFRCDPISEHNRLYWYRQTLGQGPEFLTYFQNEAQLEKSRLLSDRFSAERPKGSFSTLEIQRTEQGDSAMYLCASSLVGRSYNEQFFGPGTRLTVL.

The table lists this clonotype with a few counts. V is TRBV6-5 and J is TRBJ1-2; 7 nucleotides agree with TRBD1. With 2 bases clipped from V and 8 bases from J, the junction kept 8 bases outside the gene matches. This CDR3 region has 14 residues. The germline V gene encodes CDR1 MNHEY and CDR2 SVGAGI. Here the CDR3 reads CASSYQTGARGYTF. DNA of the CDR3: TGTGCCAGCAGTTACCAAACAGGGGCCAGGGGCTACACCTTC.

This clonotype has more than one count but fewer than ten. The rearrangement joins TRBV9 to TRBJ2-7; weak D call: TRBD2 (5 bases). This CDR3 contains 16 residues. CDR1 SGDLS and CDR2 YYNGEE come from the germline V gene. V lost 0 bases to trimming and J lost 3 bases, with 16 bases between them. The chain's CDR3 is CASSVEGDRGFYEQYF. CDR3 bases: TGTGCCAGCAGCGTAGAAGGAGACCGGGGTTTCTACGAGCAGTACTTC.

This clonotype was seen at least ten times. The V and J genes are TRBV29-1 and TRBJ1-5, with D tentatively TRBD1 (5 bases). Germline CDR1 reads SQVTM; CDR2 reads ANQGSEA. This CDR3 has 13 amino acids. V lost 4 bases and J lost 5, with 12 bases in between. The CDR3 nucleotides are TGCAGCGTTGGGGCAGGGACCCATCAGCCCCAGCATTTT. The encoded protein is CSVGAGTHQPQHF. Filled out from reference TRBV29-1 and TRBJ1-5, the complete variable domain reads SAVISQKPSRDICQRGTSLTIQCQVDSQVTMMFWYRQQPGQSLTLIATANQGSEATYESGFVIDKFPISRPNLTFSTLTVSNMSPEDSSIYLCSVGAGTHQPQHFGDGTRLSIL.

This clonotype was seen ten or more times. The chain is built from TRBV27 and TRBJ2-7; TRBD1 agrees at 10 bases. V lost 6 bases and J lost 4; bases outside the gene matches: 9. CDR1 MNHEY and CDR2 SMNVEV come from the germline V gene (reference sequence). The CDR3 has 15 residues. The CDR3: CASSKTGGGGYEQYF. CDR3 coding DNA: TGTGCCAGCAGCAAGACAGGGGGCGGGGGATACGAGCAGTACTTC.

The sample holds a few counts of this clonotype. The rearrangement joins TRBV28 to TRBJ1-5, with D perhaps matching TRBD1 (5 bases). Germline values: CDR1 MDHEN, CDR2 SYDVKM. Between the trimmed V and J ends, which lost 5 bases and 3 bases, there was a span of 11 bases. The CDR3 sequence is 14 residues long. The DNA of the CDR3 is TGTGCCAGCAGTCCACGACAGTACAATCAGCCCCAGCATTTT. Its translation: CASSPRQYNQPQHF.

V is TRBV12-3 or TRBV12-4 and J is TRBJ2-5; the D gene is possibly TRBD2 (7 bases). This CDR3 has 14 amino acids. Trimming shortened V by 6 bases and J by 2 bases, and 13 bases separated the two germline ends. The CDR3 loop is CASSQGGAQETQYF. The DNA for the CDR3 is TGTGCCAGCAGCCAAGGGGGGGCTCAAGAGACCCAGTACTTC.